The source of this TCR beta chain is a study of cytomegalovirus exposure and HLA in healthy donors. Study as a whole: About 79% of some 390 genotyped donors fell in the Caucasian-associated ancestry cluster. General observations from the study: It has been reported that TCR beta sequences accurately predicted the HLA-A and HLA-B alleles of most subjects. Excluded were some V segments that proved indistinguishable, including TRBV6-2 and TRBV6-3.

About this clone: Its antigen is currently unknown.

This CDR3 has 13 residues. V lost 7 bases, J lost 7 bases, and 9 bases stayed unmatched. CDR1 ENHRY and CDR2 SYGVKD come from the germline V gene. PCR was performed using 60 Vbeta and 13 Jbeta primers. Clones were sequenced by immunoSEQ multiplex PCR, and TCRdb holds only the in-frame ones, with some missing. The table records roughly 100,000 clones, 65% to 80% of them present only once. The sample was PBMCs. This chain links TRBV10-3 with TRBJ1-2; 7 positions match TRBD1. This clonotype was sampled from a male donor in good health and CMV-seropositive. The CDR3 DNA is TGTGCCATCACCGACAGGGAGGTCAGTGGCTACACCTTC. It specifies CAITDREVSGYTF.